Listed below are T cell receptor beta chains from one sample, sequenced in a study of T cells after yellow fever vaccination. TCRdb re-analysed the 5' RACE reads in MiXCR, keeping a single row per CDR3 protein. The sample contains 340,000 or so distinct CDR3 sequences, approximately 12% of which appear only once. The sample in question was CD4+ T cells sorted from PBMCs, obtained 15 days after the yellow fever booster vaccination. All receptors come from a man between 18 and 35 years old who received the YFV17D yellow fever vaccine. CDR3s include the opening cysteine and the closing phenylalanine or tryptophan. The D gene is left open where the match is weak. A row's size may be missing; if present it is once, few, many or a size class.

abundance: few
v_gene: TRBV25-1
j_gene: TRBJ2-7
d_gene: TRBD1
CDR3nt: TGTGCCAGCAGTGATAGGGACAGGCTACACGAGCAGTACTTC
CDR3aa: CASSDRDRLHEQYF

abundance: NA
v_gene: TRBV30
j_gene: TRBJ1-4
d_gene: NA
CDR3nt: TGTGCCTGGAGTTCAGGGCCCCATGAAAAACTGTTTTTT
CDR3aa: CAWSSGPHEKLFF

abundance: NA
v_gene: TRBV6-6
j_gene: TRBJ1-5
d_gene: NA
CDR3nt: TGTGCCAGCACCCCTATTGGGCAGCCCCAGCATTTT
CDR3aa: CASTPIGQPQHF

abundance: NA
v_gene: TRBV20-1
j_gene: TRBJ2-7
d_gene: TRBD1
CDR3nt: TGCAGTGCTAGAGTACCAGGGGGTGGTGGCGAGCAGTACTTC
CDR3aa: CSARVPGGGGEQYF

abundance: few
v_gene: TRBV12-3/TRBV12-4
j_gene: TRBJ1-6
d_gene: TRBD1
CDR3nt: TGTGCCAGCAGTCCCCGACGAGGGGGCAATTCACCCCTCCACTTT
CDR3aa: CASSPRRGGNSPLHF

abundance: NA
v_gene: TRBV6-5
j_gene: TRBJ2-5
d_gene: NA
CDR3nt: TGTGCCAGCAGGTCCGGGGCCGGACGGCAAGAGACCCAGTACTTC
CDR3aa: CASRSGAGRQETQYF

abundance: NA
v_gene: TRBV7-2
j_gene: TRBJ2-6
d_gene: NA
CDR3nt: TGTGCCAGCAGCTTAGTGAGGACAACCTCTGGGGCCAACGTCCTGACTTTC
CDR3aa: CASSLVRTTSGANVLTF

abundance: NA
v_gene: TRBV6-2/TRBV6-3
j_gene: TRBJ1-5
d_gene: NA
CDR3nt: TGTGCCAGCAGCCCCGTGGTGTTCAATCAGCCCCAGCATTTT
CDR3aa: CASSPVVFNQPQHF

abundance: NA
v_gene: TRBV24-1
j_gene: TRBJ2-3
d_gene: NA
CDR3nt: TGTGCCACCAGTGATTGGGGACAAGGGACAGATACGCAGTATTTT
CDR3aa: CATSDWGQGTDTQYF

abundance: few
v_gene: TRBV25-1
j_gene: TRBJ2-3
d_gene: TRBD2
CDR3nt: TGTGCCAGCAGTGATGGTAGCGGGGGCACAGATACGCAGTATTTT
CDR3aa: CASSDGSGGTDTQYF

abundance: NA
v_gene: TRBV6-6
j_gene: TRBJ1-2
d_gene: TRBD1
CDR3nt: TGTGCCAGCAGTTACTCCCGTGGGACAGGGGATTTTAACTATGGCTACACCTTC
CDR3aa: CASSYSRGTGDFNYGYTF

abundance: NA
v_gene: TRBV20-1
j_gene: TRBJ2-3
d_gene: NA
CDR3nt: TGCAGTGCTAGAGGGATAACGGACACAGGTGCAGATACGCAGTATTTT
CDR3aa: CSARGITDTGADTQYF

abundance: few
v_gene: TRBV5-1
j_gene: TRBJ2-2
d_gene: NA
CDR3nt: TGCGCCAGCAGCCCAGGGGTCAACGGGGAGCTGTTTTTT
CDR3aa: CASSPGVNGELFF

abundance: few
v_gene: TRBV6-2/TRBV6-3
j_gene: TRBJ1-1
d_gene: TRBD1
CDR3nt: TGTGCCAGCAGGGGGACAGGGGGCCTGGAGACTGAAGCTTTCTTT
CDR3aa: CASRGTGGLETEAFF

abundance: NA
v_gene: TRBV18
j_gene: TRBJ2-3
d_gene: NA
CDR3nt: TGTGCCAGCTCACCGGTCAGGGGCGGCACAGATACGCAGTATTTT
CDR3aa: CASSPVRGGTDTQYF

abundance: NA
v_gene: TRBV4-3
j_gene: TRBJ2-5
d_gene: NA
CDR3nt: TGCGCCAGCAGCCCGAGGGCAGGAGCCCAAGAGACCCAGTACTTC
CDR3aa: CASSPRAGAQETQYF

abundance: many
v_gene: TRBV5-1
j_gene: TRBJ2-5
d_gene: TRBD1
CDR3nt: TGCGCCAGCAGCTTAGAGGGGGCGCGGGAGACCCAGTACTTC
CDR3aa: CASSLEGARETQYF

abundance: NA
v_gene: TRBV10-3
j_gene: TRBJ2-3
d_gene: TRBD2
CDR3nt: TGTGCCATCAAGCCGGGACTAGCGGCCCTGGAATCCACAGATACGCAGTATTTT
CDR3aa: CAIKPGLAALESTDTQYF

abundance: NA
v_gene: TRBV20-1
j_gene: TRBJ1-1
d_gene: NA
CDR3nt: TGCAGTGCTAGAGCCCAGCCGTGGACTTTCTTT
CDR3aa: CSARAQPWTFF

abundance: NA
v_gene: TRBV20-1
j_gene: TRBJ1-5
d_gene: TRBD1
CDR3nt: TGCAGTGTCCGGACAGGGTATGATCAGCCCCAGCATTTT
CDR3aa: CSVRTGYDQPQHF

abundance: NA
v_gene: TRBV5-1
j_gene: TRBJ1-5
d_gene: NA
CDR3nt: TGCGCCAGCAGCTCAGGACATAAAGATCAGCCCCAGCATTTT
CDR3aa: CASSSGHKDQPQHF

abundance: NA
v_gene: TRBV7-2
j_gene: TRBJ1-6
d_gene: TRBD1
CDR3nt: TGTGCCAGCAGCAGGACAGGGGGCATTCTAAATTCACCCCTCCACTTT
CDR3aa: CASSRTGGILNSPLHF

abundance: few
v_gene: TRBV7-9
j_gene: TRBJ2-3
d_gene: NA
CDR3nt: TGTGCCAGCAGCCTATATAACGGGTACGAAGATACGCAGTATTTT
CDR3aa: CASSLYNGYEDTQYF

abundance: NA
v_gene: TRBV4-3
j_gene: TRBJ2-3
d_gene: NA
CDR3nt: TGCGCCAGCAGCCAAATACGCACAGATACGCAGTATTTT
CDR3aa: CASSQIRTDTQYF

abundance: many
v_gene: TRBV7-9
j_gene: TRBJ1-1
d_gene: NA
CDR3nt: TGTGCCAGCTTTGACTTTCTCGGTGAAGCTTTCTTT
CDR3aa: CASFDFLGEAFF

abundance: few
v_gene: TRBV4-3
j_gene: TRBJ2-3
d_gene: TRBD2
CDR3nt: TGCGCCAGCAGCCAAGAATGGAGCGGGGGCACAGATACGCAGTATTTT
CDR3aa: CASSQEWSGGTDTQYF

abundance: many
v_gene: TRBV4-3
j_gene: TRBJ2-5
d_gene: TRBD2
CDR3nt: TGCGCCAGCAGCCAAGATCCAATGGCGGGGGGAGAGACCCAGTACTTC
CDR3aa: CASSQDPMAGGETQYF

abundance: NA
v_gene: TRBV7-9
j_gene: TRBJ1-1
d_gene: NA
CDR3nt: TGTGCCAGCAGCCAACAGGCAATGAACACTGAAGCTTTCTTT
CDR3aa: CASSQQAMNTEAFF

abundance: many
v_gene: TRBV27
j_gene: TRBJ2-6
d_gene: NA
CDR3nt: TGTGCCAGCAAGGGGGAGTCCTCTGGGGCCAACGTCCTGACTTTC
CDR3aa: CASKGESSGANVLTF

abundance: NA
v_gene: TRBV5-1
j_gene: TRBJ2-3
d_gene: TRBD2
CDR3nt: TGCGCCAGCAGCTTAGAGGCCCAGCGGGGGGGCCGAGCTACGCAGTATTTT
CDR3aa: CASSLEAQRGGRATQYF